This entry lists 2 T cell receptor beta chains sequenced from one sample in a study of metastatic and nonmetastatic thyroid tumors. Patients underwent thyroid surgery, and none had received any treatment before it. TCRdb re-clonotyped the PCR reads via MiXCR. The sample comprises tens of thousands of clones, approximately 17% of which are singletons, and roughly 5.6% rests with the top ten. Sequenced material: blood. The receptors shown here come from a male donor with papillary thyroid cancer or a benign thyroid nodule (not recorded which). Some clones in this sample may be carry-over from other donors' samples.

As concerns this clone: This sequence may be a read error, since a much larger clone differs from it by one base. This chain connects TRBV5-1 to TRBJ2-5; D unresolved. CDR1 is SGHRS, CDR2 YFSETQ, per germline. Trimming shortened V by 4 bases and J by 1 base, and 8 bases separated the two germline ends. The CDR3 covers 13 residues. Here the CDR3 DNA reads TGCGCCAGCAGCCACTCCTCCCAAGAGACCCAGTACTTC. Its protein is CASSHSSQETQYF.

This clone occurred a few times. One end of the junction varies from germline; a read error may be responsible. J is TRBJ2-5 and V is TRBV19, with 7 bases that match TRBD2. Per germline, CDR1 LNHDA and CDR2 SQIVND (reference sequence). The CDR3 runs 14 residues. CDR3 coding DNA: TGTGCCAGTAGTAAGGGGACTAAGGTTGAGACCAAGTACTTC. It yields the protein CASSKGTKVETKYF.